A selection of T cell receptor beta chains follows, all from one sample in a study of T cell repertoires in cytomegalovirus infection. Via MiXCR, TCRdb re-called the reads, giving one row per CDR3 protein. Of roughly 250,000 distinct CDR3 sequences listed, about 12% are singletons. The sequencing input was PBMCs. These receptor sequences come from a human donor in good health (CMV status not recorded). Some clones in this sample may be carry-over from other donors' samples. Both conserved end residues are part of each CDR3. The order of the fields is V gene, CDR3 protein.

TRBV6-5	CASNPGASGEQFF
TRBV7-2	CASSLEGQGAVGQETQYF
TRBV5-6	CASSSFPNTGELFF
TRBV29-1	CSVLRDGKETQYF
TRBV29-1	CSVEGRGAYEQYF
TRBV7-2	CASSLSPGNQPQHF
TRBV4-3	CASSQGRTDPSQYF
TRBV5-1	CASSSGQGLGYGYTF
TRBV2	CASSTRQNYGYTF
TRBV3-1	CASSQEPRRTGGYTF
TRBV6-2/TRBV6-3	CASFHSRGPTEAFF
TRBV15	CATSSDRGLNNSPLHF
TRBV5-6	CASSPGTGVKGGYTF
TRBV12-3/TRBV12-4	CASLGRVRSYNSPLHF
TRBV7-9	CASSLVTRTNEAFF
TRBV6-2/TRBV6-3	CASSPGTELAKNIQYF
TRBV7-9	CASSLVTRVNTGELFF
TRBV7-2	CASSLPGLAGSSTDTQYF
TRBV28	CASRGPAGIQYF
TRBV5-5	CASSPTRGRTGELFF
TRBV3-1	CASSQDMRTDTQYF
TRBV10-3	CAISESDRVTGELFF
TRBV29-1	CSVEGHTDTQYF
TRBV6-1	CASSLSRALGGEQYF
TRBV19	CASSYRQPEIDGYTF
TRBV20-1	CSARGTRTSTPETQYF
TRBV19	CASSTGSSYNSPLHF
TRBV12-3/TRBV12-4	CASSIPPGQYRVGNTIYF
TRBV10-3	CARRRDLDQPQHF
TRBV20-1	CSARDDKEEQYF
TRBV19	CASSMGTGVNQPQHF
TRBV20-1	CSARDLGHEQYF
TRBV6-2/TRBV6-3	CASSRDRGLNEQYF
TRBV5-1	CASSLIGSGSYEQYF
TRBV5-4	CASSSFATSGKQGEQYF
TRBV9	CASSVVEGGEAFF
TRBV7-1	CASSSPYNEQFF
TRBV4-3	CASSQNTGHTGELFF
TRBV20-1	CSAKASGSSYEQYF
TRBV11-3	CASSRPGTGIGKLFF